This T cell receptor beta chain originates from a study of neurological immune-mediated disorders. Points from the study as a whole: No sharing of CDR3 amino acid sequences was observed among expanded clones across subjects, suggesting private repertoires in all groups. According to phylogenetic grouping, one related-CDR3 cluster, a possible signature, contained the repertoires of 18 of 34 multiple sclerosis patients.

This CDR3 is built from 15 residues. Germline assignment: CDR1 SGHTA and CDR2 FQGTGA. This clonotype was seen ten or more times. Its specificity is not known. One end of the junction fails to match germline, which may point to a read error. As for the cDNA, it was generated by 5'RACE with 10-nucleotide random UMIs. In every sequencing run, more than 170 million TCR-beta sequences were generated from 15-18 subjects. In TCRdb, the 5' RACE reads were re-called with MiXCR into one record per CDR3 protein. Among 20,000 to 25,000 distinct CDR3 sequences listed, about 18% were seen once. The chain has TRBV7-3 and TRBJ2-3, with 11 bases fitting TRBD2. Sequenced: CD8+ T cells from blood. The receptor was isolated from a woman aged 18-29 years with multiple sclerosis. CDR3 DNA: TGTGCCAGCAGCCTAACTAGCGGGGGATCGGATACGCAGTATTTT. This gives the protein CASSLTSGGSDTQYF. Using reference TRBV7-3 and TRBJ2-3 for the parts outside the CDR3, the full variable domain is GAGVSQTPSNKVTEKGKYVELRCDPISGHTALYWYRQSLGQGPEFLIYFQGTGAADDSGLPNDRFFAVRPEGSVSTLKIQRTERGDSAVYLCASSLTSGGSDTQYFGPGTRLTVL.